This TCR beta chain derives from a study of lymphopenia after photon versus proton radiotherapy. General observations from the study: Photon-treated patients lost naive T cells and TCR diversity; proton-treated stayed stable. Larger post-nadir TCR diversity loss correlated inversely with survival in deceased patients. Post-nadir diversity loss with photons came from oligoclonal expansion, particularly CD8+ Temra cells.

The method was immunoSEQ multiplex PCR; TCRdb's version includes in-frame clones alone and lacks a portion of them. The sample carries more than 20,000 clones, more than 80% recorded once. A word on this clone: Its specificity is unknown.

Sequencing used peripheral blood, obtained from a patient treated with photon-based radiotherapy. The source is a man aged 40-49 years with gastric cancer.

The CDR3 reads CATAPGQAWNSPLHF. The CDR3 DNA reads TGTGCCACTGCGCCGGGACAGGCTTGGAATTCACCCCTCCACTTT. The rearrangement uses TRBV19 and TRBJ1-6, with TRBD1 identical over 8 bases. J gave up 7 bases and V 10 bases, and 12 bases lay outside the gene matches. Germline assignment: CDR1 LNHDA and CDR2 SQIVND (reference sequence). CDR3 size: 15 residues. Combining the CDR3 with reference TRBV19 and TRBJ1-6 gives the whole variable domain DGGITQSPKYLFRKEGQNVTLSCEQNLNHDAMYWYRQDPGQGLRLIYYSQIVNDFQKGDIAEGYSVSREKKESFPLTVTSAQKNPTAFYLCATAPGQAWNSPLHFGNGTRLTVT.